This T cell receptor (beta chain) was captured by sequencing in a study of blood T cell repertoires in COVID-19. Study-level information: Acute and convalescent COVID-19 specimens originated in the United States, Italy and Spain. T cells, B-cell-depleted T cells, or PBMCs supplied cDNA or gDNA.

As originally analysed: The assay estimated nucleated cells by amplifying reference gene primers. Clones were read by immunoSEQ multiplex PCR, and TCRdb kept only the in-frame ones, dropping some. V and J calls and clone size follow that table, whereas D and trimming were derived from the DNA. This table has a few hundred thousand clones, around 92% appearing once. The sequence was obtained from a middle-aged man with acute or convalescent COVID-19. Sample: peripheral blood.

CDR3 residues: CASSQHSGSSYEQYF. The CDR3 bases are TGTGCCAGCAGTCAACATAGCGGGAGCTCCTACGAGCAGTACTTC. The chain joins TRBV28 to TRBJ2-7, with TRBD2 matching over 9 bases. V shed 5 bases and J 0 bases; nucleotides not matched to a gene: 5. Germline V lookup: CDR1 MDHEN, CDR2 SYDVKM. The CDR3 length is 15 residues.